A selection of T cell receptor beta chains follows, all from one sample in a study of blood T cell repertoires in COVID-19. TCRdb's copy holds only in-frame clones and misses some; the assay was immunoSEQ multiplex PCR. The table includes over 75,000 clones, more than 90% detected once. The sample was peripheral blood. These receptor sequences come from a man in his sixties with acute or convalescent COVID-19. Each CDR3 is given with its conserved first and last residue. Fields, in order: J gene, D gene, V gene, CDR3 length, clone size, CDR3 DNA, CDR3 protein. The D gene is left open where the match is weak. Some rows mark clone size as missing; the rest say once, few, many or name a class of expanded clone.

J gene: TRBJ1-1; D gene: .; V gene: TRBV11-2; CDR3 length: 13; clone size: .; CDR3 DNA: TGTGCCAGCAGCTTCGACACGAACACTGAAGCTTTCTTT; CDR3 protein: CASSFDTNTEAFF
J gene: TRBJ2-1; D gene: .; V gene: TRBV24-1; CDR3 length: 12; clone size: .; CDR3 DNA: TGTGCCACCAGCCCCCCCTCGAATGAGCAGTTCTTC; CDR3 protein: CATSPPSNEQFF
J gene: TRBJ1-2; D gene: .; V gene: TRBV18; CDR3 length: 14; clone size: .; CDR3 DNA: TGTGCCAGCTCACCATCGACAGCTTCCTATGGCTACACCTTC; CDR3 protein: CASSPSTASYGYTF
J gene: TRBJ1-1; D gene: TRBD1; V gene: TRBV28; CDR3 length: 12; clone size: .; CDR3 DNA: TGTGCCAGCGGGACAGGGAACACTGAAGCTTTCTTT; CDR3 protein: CASGTGNTEAFF
J gene: TRBJ2-1; D gene: .; V gene: TRBV5-1; CDR3 length: 13; clone size: .; CDR3 DNA: TGCGCCAGCAGCTTGGGCGTATACAATGAGCAGTTCTTC; CDR3 protein: CASSLGVYNEQFF
J gene: TRBJ1-2; D gene: TRBD1; V gene: TRBV5-6; CDR3 length: 16; clone size: .; CDR3 DNA: TGTGCCAGCAGCTTCCTCGGGACAGGTCCTTATTATGGCTACACCTTC; CDR3 protein: CASSFLGTGPYYGYTF
J gene: TRBJ1-4; D gene: .; V gene: TRBV15; CDR3 length: 13; clone size: .; CDR3 DNA: TGTGCCACTATGGCGGGACTTAATGAAAAACTGTTTTTT; CDR3 protein: CATMAGLNEKLFF
J gene: TRBJ1-1; D gene: TRBD1; V gene: TRBV6-5; CDR3 length: 14; clone size: .; CDR3 DNA: TGTGCCAGCAGTTACCAGGGACAGGGCCGCGAAGCTTTCTTT; CDR3 protein: CASSYQGQGREAFF
J gene: TRBJ2-1; D gene: .; V gene: TRBV12-3/TRBV12-4; CDR3 length: 12; clone size: .; CDR3 DNA: TGTGCCAGCAGTTCGTCTGACAATGAGCAGTTCTTC; CDR3 protein: CASSSSDNEQFF
J gene: TRBJ1-6; D gene: TRBD1; V gene: TRBV7-9; CDR3 length: 14; clone size: .; CDR3 DNA: TGTGCCAGCAGGGGGACAGGGGGAGGTTCACCCCTCCACTTT; CDR3 protein: CASRGTGGGSPLHF
J gene: TRBJ2-6; D gene: TRBD1; V gene: TRBV2; CDR3 length: 17; clone size: .; CDR3 DNA: TGTGCCAGCAGGACCGGACAGGGGGCGTCGGGGGCCAACGTCCTGACTTTC; CDR3 protein: CASRTGQGASGANVLTF
J gene: TRBJ2-7; D gene: TRBD2; V gene: TRBV5-6; CDR3 length: 14; clone size: .; CDR3 DNA: TGTGCCAGCAGCCCGGGAGCGGGAGTCGGCGAGCAGTACTTC; CDR3 protein: CASSPGAGVGEQYF
J gene: TRBJ1-2; D gene: .; V gene: TRBV7-2; CDR3 length: 15; clone size: .; CDR3 DNA: TGTGCCAGCAGCGTGCGGGACGGAGCTAACTATGGCTACACCTTC; CDR3 protein: CASSVRDGANYGYTF
J gene: TRBJ2-1; D gene: TRBD2; V gene: TRBV7-2; CDR3 length: 19; clone size: few; CDR3 DNA: TGTGCCAGCAGATCGATTCAAACTACCGGGACTAGACGATACAATGAGCAGTTCTTC; CDR3 protein: CASRSIQTTGTRRYNEQFF
J gene: TRBJ2-7; D gene: .; V gene: TRBV4-3; CDR3 length: 15; clone size: .; CDR3 DNA: TGCGCCAGCAGCCAAGGCGTCGGGAGAGGGTACGAGCAGTACTTC; CDR3 protein: CASSQGVGRGYEQYF
J gene: TRBJ1-5; D gene: TRBD1; V gene: TRBV24-1; CDR3 length: 16; clone size: .; CDR3 DNA: TGTGCCACCAGTGACCCCGGACAGGGTAGCAATCAGCCCCAGCATTTT; CDR3 protein: CATSDPGQGSNQPQHF
J gene: TRBJ2-3; D gene: .; V gene: TRBV7-6; CDR3 length: 15; clone size: .; CDR3 DNA: TGTGCCAGCAGCTTAGGTGGCTCTGGCACAGATACGCAGTATTTT; CDR3 protein: CASSLGGSGTDTQYF
J gene: TRBJ2-6; D gene: .; V gene: TRBV24-1; CDR3 length: 14; clone size: .; CDR3 DNA: TGTGCCACCAGTGATCAATCTGGGGCCAACGTCCTGACTTTC; CDR3 protein: CATSDQSGANVLTF
J gene: TRBJ2-6; D gene: .; V gene: TRBV6-5; CDR3 length: 14; clone size: .; CDR3 DNA: TGTGCCACCGTATCGAGCTCTGGGGCCAACGTCCTGACTTTC; CDR3 protein: CATVSSSGANVLTF
J gene: TRBJ2-1; D gene: TRBD2; V gene: TRBV7-9; CDR3 length: 15; clone size: .; CDR3 DNA: TGTGCCAGCAGCCTGGGGCTAGCGGTCTACAATGAGCAGTTCTTC; CDR3 protein: CASSLGLAVYNEQFF
J gene: TRBJ2-7; D gene: .; V gene: TRBV28; CDR3 length: 15; clone size: .; CDR3 DNA: TGTGCCAGCAGTCCCCATCGAGGAGGGGGGGACGAGCAGTACTTC; CDR3 protein: CASSPHRGGGDEQYF
J gene: TRBJ1-1; D gene: TRBD1; V gene: TRBV28; CDR3 length: 15; clone size: .; CDR3 DNA: TGTGCCAGCACTTGGGACAGTAACATGAACACTGAAGCTTTCTTT; CDR3 protein: CASTWDSNMNTEAFF
J gene: TRBJ1-1; D gene: .; V gene: TRBV25-1; CDR3 length: 14; clone size: .; CDR3 DNA: TGTGCCAGCAGTGAATGGGGAGAGGGCGCTGAAGCTTTCTTT; CDR3 protein: CASSEWGEGAEAFF
J gene: TRBJ1-6; D gene: .; V gene: TRBV19; CDR3 length: 11; clone size: .; CDR3 DNA: TGTGCCAGTAGTATACTTGGGCGCCTCCACTTT; CDR3 protein: CASSILGRLHF
J gene: TRBJ2-2; D gene: .; V gene: TRBV4-1; CDR3 length: 16; clone size: .; CDR3 DNA: TGCGCCAGCAGCCAGAGTGTCGGGGAAAGCACCGGGGAGCTGTTTTTT; CDR3 protein: CASSQSVGESTGELFF
J gene: TRBJ2-2; D gene: .; V gene: TRBV5-1; CDR3 length: 15; clone size: .; CDR3 DNA: TGCGCCAGCAGCTCGGGACACCTGAACACCGGGGAGCTGTTTTTT; CDR3 protein: CASSSGHLNTGELFF
J gene: TRBJ1-2; D gene: .; V gene: TRBV5-1; CDR3 length: 15; clone size: .; CDR3 DNA: TGCGCCAGCAGCTTGGCGGCAGGGGTTAGAAATGGCTACACCTTC; CDR3 protein: CASSLAAGVRNGYTF
J gene: TRBJ1-6; D gene: .; V gene: TRBV7-2; CDR3 length: 15; clone size: .; CDR3 DNA: TGTGCCAGCAGCTCGAGTCGCTCCTATAATTCACCCCTCCACTTT; CDR3 protein: CASSSSRSYNSPLHF